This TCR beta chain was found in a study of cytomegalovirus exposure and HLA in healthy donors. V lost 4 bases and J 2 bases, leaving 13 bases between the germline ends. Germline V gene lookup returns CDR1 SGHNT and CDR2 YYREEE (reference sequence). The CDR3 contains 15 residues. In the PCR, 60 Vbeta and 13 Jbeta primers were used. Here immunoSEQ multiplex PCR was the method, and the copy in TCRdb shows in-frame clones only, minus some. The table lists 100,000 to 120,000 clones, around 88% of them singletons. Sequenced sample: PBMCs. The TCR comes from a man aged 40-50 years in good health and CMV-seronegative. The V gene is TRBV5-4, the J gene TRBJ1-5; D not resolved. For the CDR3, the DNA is TGTGCCAGCAGCCTGACTCCGCTGGGCAATCAGCCCCAGCATTTT. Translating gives CASSLTPLGNQPQHF.